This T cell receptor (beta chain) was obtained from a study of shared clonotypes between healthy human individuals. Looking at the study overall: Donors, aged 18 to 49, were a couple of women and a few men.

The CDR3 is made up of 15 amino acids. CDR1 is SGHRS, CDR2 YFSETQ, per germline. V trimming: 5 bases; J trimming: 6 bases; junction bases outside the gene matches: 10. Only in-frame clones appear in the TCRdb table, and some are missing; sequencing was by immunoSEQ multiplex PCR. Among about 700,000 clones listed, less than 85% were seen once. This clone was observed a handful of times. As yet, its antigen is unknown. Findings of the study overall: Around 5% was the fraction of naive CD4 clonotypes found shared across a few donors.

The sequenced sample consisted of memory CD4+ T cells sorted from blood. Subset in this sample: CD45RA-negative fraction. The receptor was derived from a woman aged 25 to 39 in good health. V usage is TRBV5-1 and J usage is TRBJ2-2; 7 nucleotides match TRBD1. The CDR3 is CASSDPGQPAGELFF. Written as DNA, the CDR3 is TGCGCCAGCAGTGACCCGGGACAGCCAGCCGGGGAGCTGTTTTTT.